The 24 T cell receptor beta chains reported below all come from one sample, sequenced in a study of T-cell memory formation after mild COVID-19 (dated by TCRdb to the early 2020s). Libraries were made using 5' RACE. Instrument on record: Illumina NovaSeq 6000. Starting from the raw public reads, TCRdb applied fastp trimming at Q25, assembled clones with MiXCR and retained in-frame beta chains. CDR3 protein sequences are deduplicated, and each keeps its most common genes and DNA. The table for this sample lists about 390,000 distinct CDR3 sequences; approximately 15% of them were counted only once. 20% to 25% of the sample is held by the ten biggest clonotypes. Input material: PBMCs or a T cell subset sorted from them (not recorded which). The receptors come from a man aged 18 to 29 who had mild COVID-19 (a few samples of this study predate the infection). The sample titles of this study are shuffled in the database, so cell type and time point are left out; the donor was told from shared clones.

There are a few counts of this clonotype. It is unclear where the CDR3 begins or ends on the DNA, so no DNA is shown, and the CDR3 is as TCRdb lists it. The CDR3 is CASSTSGQGRGDEQFF. The V and J genes are TRBV6-2 or TRBV6-3 and TRBJ2-1; TRBD1 was called by the table and not checked on the DNA. The CDR3 is 16 amino acids long, termini counted. CDR1 is MNHEY and CDR2 is SVGEGT in the germline V gene.

This clonotype showed up just a few times. This chain uses TRBV6-6 with TRBJ2-7, with 9 bases matching TRBD1. J gave up 5 bases and V 7 bases, and 9 bases lay outside the gene matches. Germline V lookup: CDR1 MNHNY, CDR2 SVGAGI (reference sequence). This CDR3 has 14 amino acids. For the CDR3, the DNA is TGTGCCAGCACCACTAGGACAGGGGAAGACGAGCAGTACTTC. Its translation is CASTTRTGEDEQYF.

The chain couples TRBV5-1 to TRBJ2-1; 8 nucleotides align to TRBD1. V was pared by 7 bases and J by 5 bases, with 2 bases of the junction left unmatched. This CDR3 spans 12 amino acids. Germline-derived CDR1 and CDR2 are SGHRS and YFSETQ. The CDR3 reads CASRTGNNEQFF. The CDR3 DNA reads as TGCGCCAGCCGGACAGGGAACAATGAGCAGTTCTTC.

This clonotype was seen a few times. The chain recombines TRBV5-1 with TRBJ2-1; a weak D match, TRBD1 (6 bases). The CDR3 covers 14 residues. Germline V lookup: CDR1 SGHRS, CDR2 YFSETQ. Trimming removed 0 bases at V and 7 bases at J, with 11 bases between. CDR3 amino acids: CASSLGDTGNEQFF. The CDR3 region has the DNA TGCGCCAGCAGCTTGGGGGACACCGGAAATGAGCAGTTCTTC.

The gene calls are TRBV18 and TRBJ2-3; possible D gene TRBD1, 5 bases. The CDR3 has 13 residues. V lost 0 bases, J lost 10 bases, and 11 bases lay in between. CDR1 KGHSH and CDR2 LQKENI come from the germline V gene. DNA for the CDR3: TGTGCCAGCTCACCACCCGACAGAAGGGCGCAGTATTTT. Amino acid sequence: CASSPPDRRAQYF.

The V gene is TRBV5-1, the J gene TRBJ1-4, with 7 nucleotides matching TRBD1. The CDR3 is 15 residues long. The V gene end was trimmed by 4 bases and the J gene end by 3 bases; junction bases not matched to a gene: 6. Per the germline V gene, CDR1 is SGHRS and CDR2 is YFSETQ. The CDR3 DNA follows: TGCGCCAGCAGCAGAGACAGGGCTGCTAATGAAAAACTGTTTTTT. Residues: CASSRDRAANEKLFF.

This clonotype was seen many times. The chain combines TRBV12-3 or TRBV12-4 with TRBJ1-5; the D is unclear. V was shortened by 2 bases and J by 5 bases, with 7 bases between the two germline ends. The CDR3 is 13 amino acids. CDR3 DNA: TGTGCCAGCAGTTTAAGGTTGGATCAGCCCCAGCATTTT. As protein: CASSLRLDQPQHF.

In its sample, this clonotype was seen a few times. The rearrangement joins TRBV27 to TRBJ1-3; tentative D call: TRBD1 (6 bases). The CDR3 consists of 14 residues. Trimming removed 4 bases at V and 4 bases at J, with 11 bases between. Germline CDR1 reads MNHEY; CDR2 reads SMNVEV (reference sequence). CDR3 coding DNA: TGTGCCAGCAGTTCGACAGGTTTCGGAAACACCATATATTTT. Encoded protein: CASSSTGFGNTIYF.

This clonotype was detected a few times. The chain couples TRBV5-6 to TRBJ2-4; 8 nucleotides align to TRBD2. CDR1 and CDR2 from the germline V gene are SGHDT and YYEEEE. V was pared by 1 base and J by 8 bases, with 11 bases of the junction left unmatched. The CDR3 runs to 16 residues. The CDR3 loop is CASSLRSGGLKDIQYF. DNA of the CDR3: TGTGCCAGCAGCTTGAGGAGCGGGGGCCTCAAGGACATTCAGTACTTC.

This clonotype has only a few counts. The chain recombines TRBV5-1 with TRBJ2-1; tentative D call: TRBD1 (6 bases). V was clipped by 1 base and J by 6 bases, with 11 bases between them. CDR1 is SGHRS and CDR2 is YFSETQ in the germline V gene. The CDR3 runs 14 residues. The CDR3 sequence is CASSLQGLLNEQFF. The CDR3 DNA follows: TGCGCCAGCAGCTTGCAGGGGCTCCTCAATGAGCAGTTCTTC.

The chain combines TRBV5-1 with TRBJ1-3; D ambiguous. This CDR3 region has 16 residues. Trimming pared 0 bases from V and 0 bases from J, leaving 10 bases between. Germline loops: CDR1 SGHRS, CDR2 YFSETQ. This CDR3 reads CASSLGVSHSGNTIYF. The CDR3 bases are TGCGCCAGCAGCTTGGGGGTCAGTCACTCTGGAAACACCATATATTTT.

V is TRBV12-3 or TRBV12-4 and J is TRBJ2-5, with D possibly matching TRBD1 (6 bases). The CDR3 extends over 14 amino acids. V shed 5 bases and J shed 7 bases, with 17 bases lying between them. The CDR3 nucleotides are TGTGCCAGCAGTGCGACAGGCGCCACGGGGACCCAGTACTTC. Translated, it gives CASSATGATGTQYF.

This sequence joins TRBV12-3 or TRBV12-4 and TRBJ2-1, with 7 positions matching TRBD1. CDR3 size: 12 residues. J gave up 9 bases and V 5 bases, and 4 bases lay outside the gene matches. Written as DNA, the CDR3 is TGTGCCAGCAGTCGAGGGGGCCGTGAGCAGTTCTTC. It encodes CASSRGGREQFF.

The V gene is TRBV6-5, the J gene TRBJ1-5, with 10 bases identical to TRBD1. The length of the CDR3 is 18 residues. V was pared by 5 bases and J by 3 bases, with 13 bases of the junction left unmatched. Germline V lookup: CDR1 MNHEY, CDR2 SVGAGI. In DNA, the CDR3 is TGTGCCAGCAGTCAACCCGCGGGACAGGGGAGGTCCAATCAGCCCCAGCATTTT. This sequence encodes CASSQPAGQGRSNQPQHF.

This clonotype showed up just a few times. CDR3 coding DNA: TGCAGTGCTAGAGGCCCAGGGGGAGAGACCCAGTACTTC. It is translated as CSARGPGGETQYF. This chain links TRBV20-1 with TRBJ2-5, with 7 bases matching TRBD1. The CDR3 length is 13 residues. Germline V CDR1 and CDR2: DFQATT, SNEGSKA (reference sequence). The V gene end was trimmed by 1 base and the J gene end by 4 bases; junction bases not matched to a gene: 3.

This clonotype showed up just a few times. The CDR3: CSARAGGWGTEAFF. CDR3 nucleotides: TGCAGTGCTAGAGCAGGGGGCTGGGGAACTGAAGCTTTCTTT. The V gene is TRBV20-1, the J gene TRBJ1-1; 8 nucleotides match TRBD1. The trim removed 1 base at V and 5 bases at J, leaving 6 bases unmatched. This CDR3 is 14 amino acids long. Germline CDR1 DFQATT, CDR2 SNEGSKA (reference sequence).

The chain recombines TRBV20-1 with TRBJ2-5, with D hard to call. Trimming shortened V by 4 bases and J by 8 bases, and 17 bases separated the two germline ends. Germline V gives CDR1 DFQATT, CDR2 SNEGSKA (reference sequence). The CDR3 covers 13 residues. In nucleotides, the CDR3 is TGCAGTGCTACGAGCCCCCCTTTTGGTACCCAGTACTTC. Protein: CSATSPPFGTQYF.

The chain joins TRBV29-1 to TRBJ2-7; 9 bases align to TRBD1. Germline V gene sequence: CDR1 SQVTM, CDR2 ANQGSEA. V lost 4 bases and J lost 3; bases outside the gene matches: 4. The CDR3 is made up of 13 amino acids. The chain's CDR3 is CSVVGDRVYEQYF. Written as DNA, the CDR3 is TGCAGCGTTGTAGGGGACAGGGTCTACGAGCAGTACTTC.

The V call is TRBV7-9, the J call TRBJ2-7; TRBD1 might be the D (5 bases). Germline lookup yields CDR1 SEHNR and CDR2 FQNEAQ (reference sequence). With 5 bases removed from V and 6 bases from J, the gap between germline ends came to 14 bases. This CDR3 is 13 amino acids long. CDR3 in amino acids: CASSMDIFTEQYF. In DNA form, the CDR3 reads TGTGCCAGCAGCATGGACATCTTTACCGAGCAGTACTTC.

This clonotype was seen only a few times. The chain couples TRBV4-2 to TRBJ2-1, with 7 bases aligning to TRBD1. J lost 3 bases, V lost 1 base, and 9 bases had no gene match. Germline CDR1 LGHNA, CDR2 YNFKEQ. This CDR3 comprises 17 residues. The CDR3 here is CASSQAQSRGFYNEQFF. The CDR3 DNA reads as TGTGCCAGCAGCCAAGCCCAAAGCAGGGGGTTCTACAATGAGCAGTTCTTC.

The V call is TRBV6-1, the J call TRBJ2-7; D gene uncertain. The ends were cut back, 4 bases at V and 2 bases at J, with 12 bases in the middle. The CDR3 spans 14 residues. Germline V lookup: CDR1 MNHNS, CDR2 SASEGT. CDR3 loop: CASSGDPGAYEQYF. The CDR3 nucleotides read TGTGCCAGCAGTGGCGACCCTGGGGCCTACGAGCAGTACTTC.

This clonotype was seen more than once but under ten times. The V and J genes are TRBV12-3 or TRBV12-4 and TRBJ2-3; D unresolved. CDR3 size: 11 residues. V lost 6 bases and J lost 4, with 5 bases in between. The CDR3 coding sequence is TGTGCCAGCAGATCTTCAGATACGCAGTATTTT. This encodes CASRSSDTQYF.

This clonotype was observed a few times. V is TRBV28 and J is TRBJ1-2; perhaps TRBD1 as D (5 bases). Germline V gene lookup returns CDR1 MDHEN and CDR2 SYDVKM. The CDR3 is 13 amino acids. V was clipped by 3 bases and J by 8 bases, with 13 bases between them. As DNA, the CDR3 is TGTGCCAGCAGTTTTTTGGGGCCAGGAGGCTACACCTTC. Translated, it gives CASSFLGPGGYTF.

This clonotype has a handful of counts. The rearrangement links TRBV4-1 to TRBJ2-3; 11 nucleotides align to TRBD2. The CDR3 extends over 21 amino acids. CDR1 is MGHRA, CDR2 YSYEKL, per germline. Trimming cost V 4 bases and J 1 base; bases outside gene matches: 19. DNA for the CDR3: TGCGCCAGCAGCCTCCTAAAGCGGGCTAGCGGGGGGATCGAACGCACAGATACGCAGTATTTT. Translating it yields CASSLLKRASGGIERTDTQYF.